The entry below gives a single TCR beta chain sequence along with its context. As yet, its antigen is unknown. The data were taken from a study of T cell responses to AZD1222 COVID-19 vaccine. Study results and limitations: Regions 160-218 and 743-854 dominated among vaccine-associated CD4 TCRs spanning spike.

TCRdb's table, derived via immunoSEQ multiplex PCR, lists solely in-frame clones and lacks some. The sample lists more than 120,000 clones, roughly nine tenths occurring once. V lost 4 bases and J lost 0, with 10 bases in between. Germline-derived CDR1 and CDR2 are SGHRS and YFSETQ. CDR3 length: 14 residues. The origin of this receptor is an adult who received the AZD1222 COVID-19 vaccine. The chain carries TRBV5-1 and TRBJ1-2; D gene unclear. Sequencing used peripheral blood, obtained 28 days after the second AZD1222 dose. The CDR3 reads CASSQSLANYGYTF. Here the CDR3 DNA reads TGCGCCAGCAGCCAGAGTCTCGCTAACTATGGCTACACCTTC.